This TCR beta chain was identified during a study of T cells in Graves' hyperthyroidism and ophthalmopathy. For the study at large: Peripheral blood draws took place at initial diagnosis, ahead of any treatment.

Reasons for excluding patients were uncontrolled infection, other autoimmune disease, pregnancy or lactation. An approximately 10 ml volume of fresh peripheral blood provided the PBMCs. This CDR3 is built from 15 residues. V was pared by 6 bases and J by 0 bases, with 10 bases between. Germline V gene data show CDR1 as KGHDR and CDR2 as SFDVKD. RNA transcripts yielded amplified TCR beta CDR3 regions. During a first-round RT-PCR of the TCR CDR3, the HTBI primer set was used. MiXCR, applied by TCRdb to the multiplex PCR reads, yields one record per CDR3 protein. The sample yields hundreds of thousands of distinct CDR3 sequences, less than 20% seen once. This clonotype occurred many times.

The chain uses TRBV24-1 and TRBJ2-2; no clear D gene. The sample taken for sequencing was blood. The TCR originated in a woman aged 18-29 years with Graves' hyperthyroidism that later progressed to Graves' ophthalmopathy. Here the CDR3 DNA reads TGTGCCACCAGTTCTAACAGCCCGAACACCGGGGAGCTGTTTTTT. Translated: CATSSNSPNTGELFF.